Following are 5 T cell receptor beta chains from one sample sequenced in a study of OX40 agonist ivuxolimab in advanced cancers. Generated by immunoSEQ multiplex PCR, the TCRdb table keeps only in-frame clones and is missing some. Found here are 30,000 to 35,000 clones, around four fifths of them singletons; the top ten hold around a quarter. Sequenced here: CD4+ or CD8+ T cells sorted from blood, sampled in a trial of the OX40 agonist ivuxolimab. All receptors derive from an adult with an advanced solid tumor such as melanoma, head and neck, liver or kidney cancer.

CDR3 coding DNA: TGCGCCAGCAGCCAAGTCGAAGGTGAGGGGGGACAGCCCCAGCATTTT. It is translated as CASSQVEGEGGQPQHF. The rearrangement uses TRBV4-1 and TRBJ1-5, with D perhaps matching TRBD1 (6 bases). Germline V lookup: CDR1 MGHRA, CDR2 YSYEKL. CDR3 length: 16 residues. With 1 base removed from V and 7 bases from J, the gap between germline ends came to 17 bases.

The table lists this clone with a few counts. The rearrangement uses TRBV9 and TRBJ1-1; D is ambiguous. The CDR3 runs 13 residues. Trimming cost V 0 bases and J 1 base, with 4 bases left between them. From germline, CDR1 is SGDLS and CDR2 YYNGEE. This CDR3 reads CASSVVPNTEAFF. CDR3 in DNA: TGTGCCAGCAGCGTAGTTCCGAACACTGAAGCTTTCTTT.

The V and J genes are TRBV5-6 and TRBJ1-6; TRBD1 is a possible D gene (5 bases). V was shortened by 4 bases and J by 2 bases, with 16 bases between the two germline ends. CDR1 is SGHDT, CDR2 YYEEEE, per germline. This CDR3 region has 17 residues. The CDR3: CASSLGHPNTYNSPLHF. DNA for the CDR3: TGTGCCAGCAGCCTTGGACACCCGAACACCTATAATTCACCCCTCCACTTT.

The chain employs TRBV4-2 and TRBJ2-7; 8 bases are shared with TRBD2. CDR1 is LGHNA, CDR2 YNFKEQ, per germline. V lost 0 bases and J lost 1; bases outside the gene matches: 2. The CDR3 loop spans 15 amino acids. The CDR3 region is CASSQDLAGSYEQYF. The CDR3 region has the DNA TGTGCCAGCAGCCAAGATTTAGCGGGATCCTACGAGCAGTACTTC.

This clone was seen more than once but under ten times. The genes are TRBV11-2 and TRBJ2-7; 10 bases agree with TRBD2. J gave up 4 bases and V 3 bases, and 3 bases lay outside the gene matches. The CDR3 extends over 14 amino acids. Germline CDR1 reads SGHAT; CDR2 reads FQNNGV. CDR3 coding DNA: TGTGCCAGCAGCTTTGGACTAGCGGCTTACGAGCAGTACTTC. Amino acids: CASSFGLAAYEQYF. The variable domain in full, completed from reference TRBV11-2 and TRBJ2-7, reads EAGVAQSPRYKIIEKRQSVAFWCNPISGHATLYWYQQILGQGPKLLIQFQNNGVVDDSQLPKDRFSAERLKGVDSTLKIQPAKLEDSAVYLCASSFGLAAYEQYFGPGTRLTVT.